This TCR beta chain stems from a study of prognosis after radiotherapy for stage I lung cancer (dated by TCRdb to the early 2020s). Background on the whole study: Between early 2018 and early 2019, around 20 patients with stage I NSCLC were enrolled in Nanjing, China. SBRT was delivered in 3 to 5 fractions with a biologically effective dose of at least 100 Gy, and image-guided IMRT or VMAT was used for delivery. Ages in the cohort of approximately 14 men and a handful of women ranged from about 50 to 84 years, with a median of 74. For each of the 20 or so patients, one blood sample was taken before SBRT and one after, so the study sequenced approximately 40 samples in total. Peripheral blood TCR beta repertoires were profiled in stage I NSCLC patients before and after stereotactic body radiotherapy, and the repertoires were related to distant failure. Distant metastases were developed by four of the 19 patients after SBRT, at a median of around seven months, whereas no significant progression was observed in the other 15 patients. Newly diagnosed primary stage I lung tumors occurred in some 15 patients, and oligometastatic NSCLC after surgical resection of the primary tumor occurred in five or six. Every patient was regarded as medically inoperable, because of comorbidities in about a dozen cases and refusal of surgery in roughly seven cases. No patient received concurrent therapy alongside SBRT. On tumor histology, roughly 11 patients had adenocarcinoma and several had squamous cell carcinoma. Here is what the overall study found, with its caveats: Post-SBRT Shannon entropy and its change from baseline were lower in patients who developed distant metastases; baseline Shannon entropy was not associated with metastases. No determination of tumor specificity was made for expanded TCR clones. The study was limited by its small cohort and short follow-up, and the findings require independent validation. Differences by metastasis status were reportedly seen in TRBV and TRBJ usage frequencies, involving two V genes at baseline and, after SBRT, nine V genes and two J genes. No adjustment for multiple comparisons was applied to any of the reported P values. After SBRT, the count of unique TCR clones dropped from a median of around 10,000 beforehand to 6,000 to 7,500 afterward (Wilcoxon paired P=0.011).

This clonotype was counted at least ten times. Its recognized antigen is unknown. Base qualities were left out, and no much larger clone turns up one base away. Looking up the germline V gene (reference sequence) yields CDR1 SEHNR and CDR2 FQNEAQ. The CDR3 spans 14 residues, from the cysteine through the phenylalanine. The entry retains the CDR3 DNA only, 42 bases that are in frame from base 1. Two rounds of multiplex PCR were used to amplify the TCR beta CDR3 region from genomic DNA. The first PCR round used primers specific to each TRBV and TRBJ gene, and the primer sequences were filed in Chinese patent CN105087789A. The second PCR round used universal primers. The Roche High Pure PCR Template Preparation Kit was used to extract genomic DNA from frozen PBMCs. An Illumina HiSeq 3000 was used to sequence the libraries paired-end with 151 bp reads. The published analysis was carried out like this. CutAdapt was used to discard raw reads that did not contain the multiplex PCR primer sequences. PEAR was used to merge high-quality paired reads into contigs. By aligning each contig to reference sequences, MiXCR assigned the TRB V, D and J gene segments to that contig. To remove sequencing errors, CDR3 sequences were clustered according to base quality and sequence similarity. Shannon entropy, normalized by the natural log of the productive TCR sequence number, served as the measure of diversity. Clonality was defined as one minus Shannon entropy divided by the natural log of the number of unique clonotypes. Using the Youden index from ROC curves, the researchers picked the repertoire-metric cut-offs for progression-free survival, and all analyses were carried out in R 3.5.3. In-frame beta chains were kept once TCRdb had trimmed the public reads at Q25 with fastp and called clones with MiXCR. Every CDR3 protein is listed once, alongside the most common genes and DNA of its rows. TCRdb, not the original authors, processed these V and J calls. This sample has some 38,000 distinct CDR3 sequences in its table, and approximately 25% of those were observed once. Clones ranked in the top ten supply around 25% of the sample.

All patients had node-negative disease on CT and PET/CT, and none had a history of other malignancies or prior chemotherapy or radiotherapy. At each of two time points, approximately 6.3 milliliters of peripheral venous blood were collected into EDTA tubes. PBMCs were isolated by Ficoll-Paque Plus density-gradient centrifugation. Samples were stored at -80°C immediately after collection until analysis. The sequence is built from TRBV7-9 and TRBJ2-1, with 7 middle bases fitting TRBD2. Source: PBMCs, taken before or after stereotactic body radiation therapy (not recorded which). This TCR came from a donor over 45 with non-small cell lung cancer. CDR3 loop: CAISGGSTYNEQFF. The DNA is TGTGCAATCTCTGGCGGGAGTACCTACAATGAGCAGTTCTTC.